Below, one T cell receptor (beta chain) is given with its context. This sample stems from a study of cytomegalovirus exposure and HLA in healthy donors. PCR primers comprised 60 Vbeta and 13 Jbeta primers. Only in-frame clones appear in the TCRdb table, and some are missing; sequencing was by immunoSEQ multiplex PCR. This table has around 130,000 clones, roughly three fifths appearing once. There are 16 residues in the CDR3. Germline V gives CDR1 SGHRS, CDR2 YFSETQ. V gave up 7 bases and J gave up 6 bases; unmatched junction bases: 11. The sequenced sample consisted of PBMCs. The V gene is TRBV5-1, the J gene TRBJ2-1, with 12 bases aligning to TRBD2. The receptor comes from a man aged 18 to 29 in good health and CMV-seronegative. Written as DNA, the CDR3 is TGCGCCAGCGCCTGGCCCAGACTAGCGGGAGTCAATGAGCAGTTCTTC. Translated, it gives CASAWPRLAGVNEQFF.